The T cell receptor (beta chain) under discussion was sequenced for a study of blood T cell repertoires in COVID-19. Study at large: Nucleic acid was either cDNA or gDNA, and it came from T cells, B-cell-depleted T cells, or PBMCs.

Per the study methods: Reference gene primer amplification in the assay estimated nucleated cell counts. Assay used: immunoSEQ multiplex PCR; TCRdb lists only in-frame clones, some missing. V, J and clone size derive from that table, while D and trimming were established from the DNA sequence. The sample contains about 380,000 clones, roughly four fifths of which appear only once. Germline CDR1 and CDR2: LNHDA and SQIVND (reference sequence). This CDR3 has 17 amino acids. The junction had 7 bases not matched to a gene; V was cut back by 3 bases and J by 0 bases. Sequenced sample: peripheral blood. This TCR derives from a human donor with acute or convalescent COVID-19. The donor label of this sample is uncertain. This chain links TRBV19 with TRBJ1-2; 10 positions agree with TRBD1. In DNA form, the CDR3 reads TGTGCCAGTAGTATTCGGGACAGGGGTTTTACTAACTATGGCTACACCTTC. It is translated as CASSIRDRGFTNYGYTF.